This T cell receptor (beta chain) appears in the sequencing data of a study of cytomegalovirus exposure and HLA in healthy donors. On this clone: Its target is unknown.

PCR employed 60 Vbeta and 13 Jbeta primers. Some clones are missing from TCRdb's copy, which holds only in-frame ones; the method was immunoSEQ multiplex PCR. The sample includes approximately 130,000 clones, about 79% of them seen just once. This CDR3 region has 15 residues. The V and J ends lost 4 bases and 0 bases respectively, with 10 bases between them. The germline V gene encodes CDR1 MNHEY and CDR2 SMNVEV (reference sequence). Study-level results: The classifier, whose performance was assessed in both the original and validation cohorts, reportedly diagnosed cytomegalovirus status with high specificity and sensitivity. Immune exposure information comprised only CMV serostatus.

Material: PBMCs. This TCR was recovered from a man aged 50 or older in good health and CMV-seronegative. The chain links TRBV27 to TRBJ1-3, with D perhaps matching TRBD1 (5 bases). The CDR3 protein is CASSSGLNSGNTIYF. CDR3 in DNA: TGTGCCAGCAGTTCGGGACTCAACTCTGGAAACACCATATATTTT.